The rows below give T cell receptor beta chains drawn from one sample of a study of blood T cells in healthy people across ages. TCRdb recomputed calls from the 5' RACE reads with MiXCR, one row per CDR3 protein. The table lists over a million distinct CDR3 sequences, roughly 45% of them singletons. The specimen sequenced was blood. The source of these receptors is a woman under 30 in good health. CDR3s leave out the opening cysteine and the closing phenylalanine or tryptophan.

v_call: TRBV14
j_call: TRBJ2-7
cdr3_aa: ASSRRVGQAAYEQY

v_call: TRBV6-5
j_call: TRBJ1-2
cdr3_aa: ASSPSSGYLDYGYT

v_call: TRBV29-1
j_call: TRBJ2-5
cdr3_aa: SVESAEQETQY

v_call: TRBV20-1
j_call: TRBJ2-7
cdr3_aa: SARDFGVGSYEQY

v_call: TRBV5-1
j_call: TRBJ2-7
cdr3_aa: ASSLSAGFLSYEQY

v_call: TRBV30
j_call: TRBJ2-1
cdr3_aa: AWSVSRSREQF

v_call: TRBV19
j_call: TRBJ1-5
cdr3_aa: ATNVYSNQPQH

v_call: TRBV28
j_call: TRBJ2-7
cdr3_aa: ASNCGSSYEQY

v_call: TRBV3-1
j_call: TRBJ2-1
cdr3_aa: ASSHRSSGSSYNEQF

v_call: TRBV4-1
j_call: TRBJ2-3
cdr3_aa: ASTLAGGGGTDTQY

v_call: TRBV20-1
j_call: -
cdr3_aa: SASGAPYEQY

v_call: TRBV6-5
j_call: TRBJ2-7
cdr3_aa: ASTATTYGQY

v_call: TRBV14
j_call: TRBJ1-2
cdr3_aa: ASSSTQRGHQTRNYGYT

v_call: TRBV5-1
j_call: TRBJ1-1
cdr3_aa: TSSSGGAGPGEAF

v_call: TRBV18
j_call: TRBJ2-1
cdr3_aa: ASSLGQGALGEQF

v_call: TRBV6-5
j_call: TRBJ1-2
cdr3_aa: ASSYLTGGANYGYT